This T cell receptor beta chain is drawn from a study of identical twins. General observations from the study: For cord blood, abundant beta clonotypes had fewer insertions, unlike memory repertoires, which showed none.

CDR3 length: 17 amino acids. Deletions cut 5 bases from V and 5 bases from J, with 21 bases between. Concerning this clonotype itself: What it binds is unknown.

A universal primer binding site was introduced by template switching. The final cDNA contained unique molecular identifiers. One entry per CDR3 protein, called by TCRdb with MiXCR from the 5' RACE reads. The table shows hundreds of thousands of distinct CDR3 sequences, with 6% to 9% occurring only once. The same data also contributed to another study, on yellow fever vaccine responses in identical twins.

Material for sequencing was memory (CD45RO+) T cells sorted from blood. The sequence was collected from a young woman in good health. The chain couples TRBV12-3 or TRBV12-4 to TRBJ2-2, with TRBD1 as a possible D gene (6 bases). CDR3 protein: CASSPLGATLGTGELFF. The CDR3 coding sequence is TGTGCCAGCAGTCCTTTGGGGGCTACCCTTGGAACCGGGGAGCTGTTTTTT.